Listed below are T cell receptor beta chains from one sample, sequenced in a study of blood T cells in healthy people across ages. TCRdb reprocessed the 5' RACE reads with MiXCR, giving one entry per CDR3 protein. The data hold 1.8 million or so distinct CDR3 sequences, with about two fifths observed a single time. Sequencing was carried out using blood. The receptors here all came from a human donor in good health. CDR3s include the opening cysteine and the closing phenylalanine or tryptophan. The order of the fields is clone size, J gene, V gene, D gene, CDR3 protein, CDR3 DNA. A D gene is named only where the DNA matches it firmly. Some rows have no size entry. The others give once, few or many, or a class for an expanded clone.

size: NA; J: TRBJ2-3; V: TRBV20-1; D: TRBD2; CDR3: CSARGLFSGYGDTQYF; DNA: TGCAGTGCTAGGGGGTTGTTTAGCGGGTACGGAGATACGCAGTATTTT
size: NA; J: TRBJ2-7; V: TRBV20-1; D: NA; CDR3: CSGAGRGPYEQYF; DNA: TGCAGTGGTGCGGGGCGAGGACCTTACGAGCAGTACTTC
size: few; J: TRBJ2-6; V: TRBV4-1; D: NA; CDR3: CASSDTTDYSGANVLTF; DNA: TGCGCCAGCAGCGATACGACGGACTACTCTGGGGCCAACGTCCTGACTTTC
size: few; J: TRBJ2-4; V: TRBV7-2; D: TRBD1; CDR3: CASSFRAPTGGNIQYF; DNA: TGTGCCAGCAGCTTTAGAGCCCCGACAGGGGGGAACATTCAGTACTTC
size: NA; J: TRBJ2-6; V: TRBV28; D: NA; CDR3: CASSLNLLSGANVLTF; DNA: TGTGCCAGCAGTTTGAACCTCCTCTCTGGGGCCAACGTCCTGACTTTC
size: NA; J: TRBJ2-1; V: TRBV7-2; D: TRBD1; CDR3: CASSLRTGPNLYSEQFF; DNA: TGTGCCAGCAGCCTCCGGACAGGGCCGAACTTATACAGTGAGCAGTTCTTC
size: NA; J: TRBJ2-7; V: TRBV24-1; D: NA; CDR3: CATSDPTLVGNEQYF; DNA: TGTGCCACCAGTGACCCGACACTAGTGGGGAATGAGCAGTACTTC
size: NA; J: TRBJ2-7; V: TRBV7-9; D: NA; CDR3: CASSTGHFYEQYF; DNA: TGTGCCAGCAGCACTGGCCATTTCTACGAGCAGTACTTC
size: many; J: TRBJ2-7; V: TRBV5-1; D: NA; CDR3: CASSFSRDTYEQYF; DNA: TGTGCCAGCAGCTTTTCCAGGGACACCTACGAGCAGTACTTC
size: few; J: TRBJ2-1; V: TRBV12-3/TRBV12-4; D: NA; CDR3: CASSPQGWGEQFF; DNA: TGTGCCAGCAGTCCTCAGGGTTGGGGTGAGCAGTTCTTC
size: NA; J: TRBJ2-2; V: TRBV10-3; D: TRBD2; CDR3: CAISERLAGAANTGELFF; DNA: TGTGCCATCAGTGAGCGCCTAGCGGGGGCGGCGAACACCGGGGAGCTGTTTTTT
size: many; J: TRBJ1-6; V: TRBV3-1; D: NA; CDR3: CASSQDLNSPLHF; DNA: TGCGCCAGCAGCCAAGACCTTAATTCACCCCTCCACTTT
size: NA; J: TRBJ1-2; V: TRBV5-1; D: NA; CDR3: CASSFGLGVYGYTF; DNA: TGCGCCAGCAGCTTCGGGTTGGGGGTCTATGGCTACACCTTC
size: few; J: TRBJ2-3; V: TRBV11-2; D: NA; CDR3: CASSSTGASDTQYF; DNA: TGTGCCAGCAGCTCCACCGGGGCCTCAGATACGCAGTATTTT
size: NA; J: TRBJ2-1; V: TRBV5-1; D: NA; CDR3: CASSLISSGSLNEQFF; DNA: TGCGCCAGCAGCTTGATTTCTAGTGGGTCCCTCAATGAGCAGTTCTTC
size: few; J: TRBJ1-2; V: TRBV20-1; D: NA; CDR3: CSARNGVIHGYTF; DNA: TGCAGTGCTAGAAATGGAGTAATCCATGGCTACACCTTC
size: NA; J: TRBJ2-7; V: TRBV13; D: NA; CDR3: CASSQGLGSSYEQYF; DNA: TGTGCCAGCAGCCAGGGACTCGGAAGCTCCTACGAGCAGTACTTC
size: NA; J: TRBJ1-2; V: TRBV5-6; D: NA; CDR3: CASSLNGGAYYGYTF; DNA: TGTGCCAGCAGCTTGAACGGGGGCGCTTACTATGGCTACACCTTC
size: NA; J: TRBJ1-2; V: TRBV6-1; D: NA; CDR3: CASSEALQGTYGYTF; DNA: TGTGCCAGCAGTGAAGCTTTACAGGGCACCTATGGCTACACCTTC
size: NA; J: TRBJ2-1; V: TRBV4-1; D: TRBD1; CDR3: CASSQDEGQGVNEQFF; DNA: TGCGCCAGCAGCCAAGATGAAGGACAGGGCGTGAATGAGCAGTTCTTC
size: NA; J: TRBJ2-5; V: TRBV9; D: TRBD2; CDR3: CASSRWTSPQETQYF; DNA: TGTGCCAGCAGCAGGTGGACTAGCCCCCAAGAGACCCAGTACTTC
size: few; J: TRBJ2-1; V: TRBV4-3; D: NA; CDR3: CASSQEGPGEQFF; DNA: TGCGCCAGCAGCCAAGAAGGGCCAGGTGAGCAGTTCTTC
size: NA; J: TRBJ2-7; V: TRBV5-1; D: NA; CDR3: CASSLAPGREQYF; DNA: TGCGCCAGCAGCTTGGCCCCAGGCCGAGAGCAGTACTTC
size: NA; J: TRBJ1-2; V: TRBV28; D: TRBD1; CDR3: CASTPGQFNYGYTF; DNA: TGTGCCAGCACACCGGGACAGTTTAACTATGGCTACACCTTC
size: few; J: TRBJ2-7; V: TRBV5-1; D: NA; CDR3: CASSFGRAQGIPKEQYF; DNA: TGCGCCAGCAGTTTTGGCCGGGCACAGGGCATTCCTAAGGAGCAGTACTTC
size: few; J: TRBJ2-3; V: TRBV12-3/TRBV12-4; D: NA; CDR3: CASRLNLDTQYF; DNA: TGTGCCAGCAGGCTAAACTTAGATACGCAGTATTTT
size: NA; J: TRBJ2-3; V: TRBV12-3/TRBV12-4; D: NA; CDR3: CASSFLRTDTQYF; DNA: TGTGCCAGCAGTTTTCTCCGCACAGATACGCAGTATTTT
size: NA; J: TRBJ2-5; V: TRBV28; D: NA; CDR3: CASSPNGLGAALELYF; DNA: TGTGCCAGCAGTCCCAACGGACTCGGGGCGGCTCTCGAGCTGTACTTC
size: NA; J: TRBJ2-2; V: TRBV7-9; D: NA; CDR3: CASSPPARLTGELFF; DNA: TGTGCCAGCAGCCCCCCCGCCCGTCTTACCGGGGAGCTGTTTTTT
size: NA; J: TRBJ1-2; V: TRBV4-3; D: NA; CDR3: CASSQVYRDGYTF; DNA: TGCGCCAGCAGCCAAGTTTATAGGGATGGCTACACCTTC
size: NA; J: TRBJ1-6; V: TRBV4-1; D: TRBD1; CDR3: CASSQGATGGTRKGNSPLHF; DNA: TGCGCCAGCAGCCAAGGTGCGACAGGGGGGACGAGAAAGGGTAATTCACCCCTCCACTTT
size: NA; J: TRBJ1-5; V: TRBV20-1; D: TRBD1; CDR3: CSASPTRTGLAGNQPQHF; DNA: TGCAGTGCTAGTCCCACCCGGACAGGCCTTGCGGGCAATCAGCCCCAGCATTTT
size: few; J: TRBJ1-5; V: TRBV5-5; D: TRBD1; CDR3: CASSRDGTGYGSNQPQHF; DNA: TGTGCCAGCAGCCGGGACGGGACAGGGTATGGTAGCAATCAGCCCCAGCATTTT
size: NA; J: TRBJ2-1; V: TRBV29-1; D: NA; CDR3: CSVEDIRQGEFF; DNA: TGCAGCGTTGAAGATATTCGGCAGGGCGAGTTCTTC
size: few; J: TRBJ2-1; V: TRBV7-9; D: TRBD2; CDR3: CASSLSLAGALSSYNEQFF; DNA: TGTGCCAGCAGCTTATCACTAGCGGGGGCGTTAAGCTCCTACAATGAGCAGTTCTTC
size: NA; J: TRBJ2-2; V: TRBV3-1; D: TRBD1; CDR3: CASSPRDRGSGELFF; DNA: TGTGCCAGCAGTCCCCGGGACAGGGGGTCCGGGGAGCTGTTTTTT
size: NA; J: TRBJ2-1; V: TRBV27; D: NA; CDR3: CASSPLTAEQFF; DNA: TGTGCCAGCAGTCCTCTAACGGCGGAGCAGTTCTTC
size: NA; J: TRBJ2-7; V: TRBV5-1; D: NA; CDR3: CASSLGNGFYEQYF; DNA: TGCGCCAGCAGCTTGGGGAATGGCTTCTACGAGCAGTACTTC
size: NA; J: TRBJ2-3; V: TRBV29-1; D: NA; CDR3: CSVAGPITDTQYF; DNA: TGCAGCGTTGCAGGCCCCATCACAGATACGCAGTATTTT